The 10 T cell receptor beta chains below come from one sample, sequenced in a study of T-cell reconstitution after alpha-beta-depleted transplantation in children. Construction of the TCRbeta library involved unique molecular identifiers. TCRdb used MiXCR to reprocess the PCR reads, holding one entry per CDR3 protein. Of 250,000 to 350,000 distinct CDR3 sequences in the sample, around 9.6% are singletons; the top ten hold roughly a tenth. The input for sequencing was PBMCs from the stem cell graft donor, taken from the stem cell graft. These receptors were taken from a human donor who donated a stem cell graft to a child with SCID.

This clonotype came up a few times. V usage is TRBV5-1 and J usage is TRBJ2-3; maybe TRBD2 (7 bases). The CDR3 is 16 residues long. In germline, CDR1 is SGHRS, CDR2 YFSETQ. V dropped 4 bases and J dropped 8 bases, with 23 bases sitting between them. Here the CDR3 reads CASSPGRGGLEFTQYF. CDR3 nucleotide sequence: TGCGCCAGCAGCCCGGGTAGGGGGGGCCTTGAGTTTACGCAGTATTTT.

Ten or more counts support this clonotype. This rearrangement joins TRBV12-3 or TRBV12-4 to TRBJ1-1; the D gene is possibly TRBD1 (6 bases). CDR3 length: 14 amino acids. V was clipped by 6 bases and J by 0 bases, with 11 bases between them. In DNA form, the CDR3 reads TGTGCCAGCAGAGCACAGGGTTTGAACACTGAAGCTTTCTTT. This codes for CASRAQGLNTEAFF.

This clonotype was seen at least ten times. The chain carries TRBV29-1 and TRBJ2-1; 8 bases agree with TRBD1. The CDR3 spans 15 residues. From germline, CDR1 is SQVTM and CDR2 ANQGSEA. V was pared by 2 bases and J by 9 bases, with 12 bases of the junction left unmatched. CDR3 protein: CSVERTGRRKGEQFF. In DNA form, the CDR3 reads TGCAGCGTTGAACGGACAGGGCGCCGAAAGGGTGAGCAGTTCTTC.

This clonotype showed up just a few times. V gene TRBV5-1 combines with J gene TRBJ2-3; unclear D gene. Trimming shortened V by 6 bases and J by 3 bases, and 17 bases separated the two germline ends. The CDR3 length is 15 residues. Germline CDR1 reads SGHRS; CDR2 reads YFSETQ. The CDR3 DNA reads TGCGCCAGCACCCGTGGGTCCGTGGGGACAGATACGCAGTATTTT. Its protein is CASTRGSVGTDTQYF.

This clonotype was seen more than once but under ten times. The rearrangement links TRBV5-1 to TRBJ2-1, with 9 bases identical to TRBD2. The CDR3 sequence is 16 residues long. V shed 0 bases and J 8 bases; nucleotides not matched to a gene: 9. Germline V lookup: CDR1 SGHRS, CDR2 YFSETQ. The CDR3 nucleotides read TGCGCCAGCAGCTTGGGCGGTAGCGGGGGTTTGTATGAGCAGTTCTTC. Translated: CASSLGGSGGLYEQFF.

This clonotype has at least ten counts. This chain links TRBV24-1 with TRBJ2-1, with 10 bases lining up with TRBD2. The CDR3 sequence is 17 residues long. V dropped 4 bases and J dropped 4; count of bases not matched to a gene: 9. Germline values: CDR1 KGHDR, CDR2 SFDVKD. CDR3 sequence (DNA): TGTGCCACCAGTGACTCCGCTAGCGGGGGCCTTTACAATGAGCAGTTCTTC. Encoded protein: CATSDSASGGLYNEQFF.

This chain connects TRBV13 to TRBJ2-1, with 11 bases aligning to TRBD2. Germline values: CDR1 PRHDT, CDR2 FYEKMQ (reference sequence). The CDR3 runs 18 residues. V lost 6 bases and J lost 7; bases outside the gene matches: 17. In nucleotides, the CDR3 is TGTGCCAGCAGTACAAGGGTTAGCGGGGGGGGTTTAAAGAATGAGCAGTTCTTC. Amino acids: CASSTRVSGGGLKNEQFF.

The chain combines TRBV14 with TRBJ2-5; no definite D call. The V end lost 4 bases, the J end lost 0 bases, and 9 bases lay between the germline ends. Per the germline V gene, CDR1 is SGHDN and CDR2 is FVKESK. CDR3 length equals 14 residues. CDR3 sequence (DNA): TGTGCCAGCAGCCCGAGCAGGTACCAAGAGACCCAGTACTTC. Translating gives CASSPSRYQETQYF. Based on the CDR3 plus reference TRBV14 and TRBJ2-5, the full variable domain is EAGVTQFPSHSVIEKGQTVTLRCDPISGHDNLYWYRRVMGKEIKFLLHFVKESKQDESGMPNNRFLAERTGGTYSTLKVQPAELEDSGVYFCASSPSRYQETQYFGPGTRLLVL.

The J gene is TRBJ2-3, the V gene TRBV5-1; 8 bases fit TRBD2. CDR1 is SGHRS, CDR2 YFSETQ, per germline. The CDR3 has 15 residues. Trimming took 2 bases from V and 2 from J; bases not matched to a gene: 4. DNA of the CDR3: TGCGCCAGCAGCTTCAATAGCGGGGACACAGATACGCAGTATTTT. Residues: CASSFNSGDTDTQYF.

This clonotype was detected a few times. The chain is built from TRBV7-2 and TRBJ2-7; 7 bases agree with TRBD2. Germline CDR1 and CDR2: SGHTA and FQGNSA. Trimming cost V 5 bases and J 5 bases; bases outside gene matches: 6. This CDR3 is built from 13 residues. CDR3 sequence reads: CASSPQRGDEQYF. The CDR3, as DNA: TGTGCCAGCAGCCCCCAGCGGGGAGACGAGCAGTACTTC. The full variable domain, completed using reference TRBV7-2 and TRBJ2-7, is GAGVSQSPSNKVTEKGKDVELRCDPISGHTALYWYRQSLGQGLEFLIYFQGNSAPDKSGLPSDRFSAERTGGSVSTLTIQRTQQEDSAVYLCASSPQRGDEQYFGPGTRLTVT.